The clone carrying this T cell receptor (beta chain) was detected many times. Its target is unknown. The authors ran a second PCR of about 6 to 11 cycles using a sample-barcoded 5' primer and a J-beta primer mix. TCRdb reanalysed the 5' RACE reads using MiXCR and keeps one entry per CDR3 protein. This sample has roughly 900,000 distinct CDR3 sequences, with about 28% found just once. Germline V gives CDR1 SGHRS, CDR2 YFSETQ. Trimming cost V 6 bases and J 4 bases, with 15 bases left between them. This CDR3 is built from 14 residues. Total RNA, at least 5.5 micrograms per sample, came from PBMCs. This specimen comes from a study of blood T cells in healthy people across ages. Across the whole study: For every two T cells, template switching captured about one barcoded beta molecule.

Findings and limits, study-wide: Researchers said unsorted PBMCs prevented a conclusive naive versus antigen-experienced comparison. It was not known whether donors were CMV positive (a possible confounder of expanded clonotype changes).

The sample taken for sequencing was blood. The receptor comes from a woman older than 75 in good health. The V call is TRBV5-1, the J call TRBJ2-3; D may be TRBD1 or TRBD2 (6 bases each). DNA for the CDR3: TGCGCCAGCACTGGAGGGGGGTGGTCAGATACGCAGTATTTT. This gives the protein CASTGGGWSDTQYF.